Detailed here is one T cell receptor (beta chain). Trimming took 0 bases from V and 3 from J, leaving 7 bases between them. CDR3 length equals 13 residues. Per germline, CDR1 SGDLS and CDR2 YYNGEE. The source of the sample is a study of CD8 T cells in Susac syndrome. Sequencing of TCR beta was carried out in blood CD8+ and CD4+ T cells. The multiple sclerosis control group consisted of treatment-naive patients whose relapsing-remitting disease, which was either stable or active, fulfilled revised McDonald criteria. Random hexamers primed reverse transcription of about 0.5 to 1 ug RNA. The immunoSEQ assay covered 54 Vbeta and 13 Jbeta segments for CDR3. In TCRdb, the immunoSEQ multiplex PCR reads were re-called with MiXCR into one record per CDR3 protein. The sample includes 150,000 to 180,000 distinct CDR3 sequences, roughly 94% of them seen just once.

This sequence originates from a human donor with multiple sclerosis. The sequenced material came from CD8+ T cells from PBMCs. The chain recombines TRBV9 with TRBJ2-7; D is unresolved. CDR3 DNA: TGTGCCAGCAGCGTAGCTACCGGCTACGAGCAGTACTTC. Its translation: CASSVATGYEQYF.